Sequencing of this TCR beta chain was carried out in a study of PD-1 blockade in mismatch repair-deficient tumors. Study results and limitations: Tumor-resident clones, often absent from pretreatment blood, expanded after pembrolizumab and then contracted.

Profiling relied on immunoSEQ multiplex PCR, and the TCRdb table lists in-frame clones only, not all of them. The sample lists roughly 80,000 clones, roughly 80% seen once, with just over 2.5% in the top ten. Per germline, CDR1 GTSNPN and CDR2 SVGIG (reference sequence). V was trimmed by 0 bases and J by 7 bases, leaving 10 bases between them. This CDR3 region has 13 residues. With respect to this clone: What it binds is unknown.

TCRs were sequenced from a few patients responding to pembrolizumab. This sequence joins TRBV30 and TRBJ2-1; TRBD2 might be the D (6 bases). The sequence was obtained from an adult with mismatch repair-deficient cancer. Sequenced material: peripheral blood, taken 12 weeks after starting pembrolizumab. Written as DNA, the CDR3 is TGTGCCTGGAGTGTAAGTCTAGCGAATGAGCAGTTCTTC. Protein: CAWSVSLANEQFF.